One and the same sample provided the 28 T cell receptor beta chains below, sequenced in a study of cytomegalovirus exposure and HLA in healthy donors. It was with 60 Vbeta and 13 Jbeta primers that the PCR ran. Data came from immunoSEQ multiplex PCR; TCRdb stores just in-frame clones and leaves some out. Among about 98,000 clones listed, approximately 79% were seen once. The specimen was PBMCs. The receptors derive from a male donor in good health and CMV-seronegative.

This rearrangement joins TRBV4-2 to TRBJ2-7; TRBD1 matches at 9 bases. The V segment lost 4 bases and the J segment 5 bases; nucleotides outside the gene matches: 9. The CDR3 has 15 residues. CDR1 and CDR2 (germline): LGHNA, YNFKEQ. CDR3 in DNA: TGTGCCAGCAGCCGATCGGGACAGGGTATCAACGAGCAGTACTTC. This encodes CASSRSGQGINEQYF.

This rearrangement joins TRBV30 to TRBJ2-3; weak D call: TRBD2 (6 bases). CDR1 and CDR2 (germline): GTSNPN, SVGIG (reference sequence). The CDR3 extends over 15 amino acids. Trimming shortened V by 0 bases and J by 4 bases, and 14 bases separated the two germline ends. DNA for the CDR3: TGTGCCTGGAGTGTACCCCTCGGGAGTGCAGATACGCAGTATTTT. It codes for CAWSVPLGSADTQYF.

V gene TRBV28 combines with J gene TRBJ2-5; tentative D call: TRBD2 (6 bases). This CDR3 region has 13 residues. Trimming took off 10 bases at V and 5 bases at J, with 17 bases between the two ends. The germline V gene has CDR1 MDHEN and CDR2 SYDVKM. In nucleotides, the CDR3 is TGTGCCACCGACTCGTGGGGGGAGGAGACCCAGTACTTC. Its translation: CATDSWGEETQYF.

The rearrangement joins TRBV6-1 to TRBJ1-2; D might be TRBD1 (6 bases). Germline V gives CDR1 MNHNS, CDR2 SASEGT. The CDR3 runs to 14 residues. V was trimmed by 6 bases and J by 8 bases, leaving 19 bases between them. This CDR3 reads CASSGAQGIGGYTF. The CDR3 DNA reads as TGTGCCAGCAGCGGGGCACAGGGAATTGGGGGCTACACCTTC.

The chain links TRBV10-3 to TRBJ2-6; D is perhaps TRBD1 (6 bases). Trimming removed 0 bases at V and 4 bases at J, with 16 bases between. Per germline, CDR1 ENHRY and CDR2 SYGVKD. CDR3 size: 18 residues. This chain's CDR3 is CAISESRARGSGANVLTF. In nucleotides, the CDR3 is TGTGCCATCAGTGAGTCGAGGGCCAGGGGATCAGGGGCCAACGTCCTGACTTTC.

This chain links TRBV4-3 with TRBJ2-7; 7 bases align to TRBD1. The germline CDR1 and CDR2 sequences are LGHNA and YSLEER. CDR3 length: 17 residues. The V gene end was trimmed by 1 base and the J gene end by 3 bases; junction bases not matched to a gene: 12. The CDR3 here is CASSQVVKGARHYEQYF. Written as DNA, the CDR3 is TGCGCCAGCAGCCAAGTTGTAAAGGGGGCGAGGCACTACGAGCAGTACTTC.

The chain combines TRBV5-1 with TRBJ2-1, with 12 positions matching TRBD2. Germline V gives CDR1 SGHRS, CDR2 YFSETQ. The J segment lost 9 bases and the V segment lost 5 bases, leaving 12 bases of the junction unmatched. CDR3 length equals 16 residues. The CDR3, as DNA: TGCGCCAGCAGTTCCCAGACTAGCGGGGGCGTCAGTGAGCAGTTCTTC. It is translated as CASSSQTSGGVSEQFF.

This clone appeared once. The chain carries TRBV7-2 and TRBJ2-5; a possible D gene is TRBD2 (6 bases). With 1 base removed from V and 3 bases from J, the gap between germline ends came to 12 bases. This CDR3 spans 15 amino acids. CDR1 is SGHTA and CDR2 is FQGNSA in the germline V gene. In DNA, the CDR3 is TGTGCCAGCAGCTTAGGAGGCTCGGGAGAAGAGACCCAGTACTTC. It is translated as CASSLGGSGEETQYF.

This sequence joins TRBV28 and TRBJ1-2; TRBD1 matches at 9 bases. Per the germline V gene, CDR1 is MDHEN and CDR2 is SYDVKM. The CDR3 is made up of 14 amino acids. The J segment lost 8 bases and the V segment lost 2 bases, leaving 6 bases of the junction unmatched. The CDR3 is CASSLGTGTRGYTF. DNA for the CDR3: TGTGCCAGCAGTTTAGGGACAGGGACTAGGGGCTACACCTTC.

The genes are TRBV10-1 and TRBJ1-5; D gene uncertain. The CDR3 runs to 14 residues. Germline lookup yields CDR1 WNHNN and CDR2 SYGVQD (reference sequence). V dropped 5 bases and J dropped 3 bases, with 11 bases sitting between them. DNA of the CDR3: TGCGCCAGCAGTCAGACTCGTACCAATCAGCCCCAGCATTTT. Its translation is CASSQTRTNQPQHF.

The chain carries TRBV29-1 and TRBJ2-4, with 9 bases aligning to TRBD1. The V and J ends lost 7 bases and 5 bases, in that order; junction bases with no gene match: 6. The CDR3 extends over 13 amino acids. Germline CDR1 SQVTM, CDR2 ANQGSEA. For the CDR3, the DNA is TGCAGCGCCACGACAGGGGGGGAAAACATTCAGTACTTC. Amino acids: CSATTGGENIQYF.

The V and J genes are TRBV28 and TRBJ2-3; TRBD1 aligns across 9 bases. CDR1 and CDR2 (germline): MDHEN, SYDVKM. The CDR3 is 15 residues long. The trim removed 5 bases at V and 3 bases at J, leaving 6 bases unmatched. CDR3 in DNA: TGTGCCAGCAGTCCGGGACAGGGTGTAACAGATACGCAGTATTTT. Translating it yields CASSPGQGVTDTQYF.

V usage is TRBV6-1 and J usage is TRBJ2-1; 8 bases fit TRBD1. The trim removed 8 bases at V and 12 bases at J, leaving 12 bases unmatched. This CDR3 is built from 13 residues. Germline V gene data show CDR1 as MNHNS and CDR2 as SASEGT. The CDR3 DNA sequence: TGTGCCAGCGCCCCCGGACAGGGCGGAGGGCAGTTCTTC. Translation: CASAPGQGGGQFF.

The V gene is TRBV7-6, the J gene TRBJ2-7; 9 bases map to TRBD1. The CDR3 extends over 14 amino acids. Germline V gene lookup returns CDR1 SGHVS and CDR2 FNYEAQ. The V segment lost 6 bases and the J segment 1 base; nucleotides outside the gene matches: 4. The CDR3 region is CASSSGTGSYEQYF. The CDR3 DNA reads as TGTGCCAGCAGTTCTGGGACAGGGTCCTACGAGCAGTACTTC.

The gene calls are TRBV6-5 and TRBJ1-1; TRBD1 is a possible D gene (5 bases). Trimming cost V 7 bases and J 1 base, with 10 bases left between them. This CDR3 is built from 13 residues. Germline V gene lookup returns CDR1 MNHEY and CDR2 SVGAGI. CDR3 protein: CASTHGGNTEAFF. The CDR3 DNA is TGTGCCAGCACCCACGGGGGGAACACTGAAGCTTTCTTT.

The chain combines TRBV30 with TRBJ2-1; possibly TRBD1 for D (7 bases). The CDR3 sequence is 17 residues long. Trimming pared 6 bases from V and 3 bases from J, leaving 24 bases between. CDR1 is GTSNPN and CDR2 is SVGIG in the germline V gene (reference sequence). The CDR3 here is CACIGRGTGAVYNEQFF. CDR3 nucleotide sequence: TGTGCCTGTATTGGGCGGGGAACAGGGGCGGTCTACAATGAGCAGTTCTTC.

The chain employs TRBV7-9 and TRBJ1-2, with D possibly being TRBD1 (5 bases). Trimming removed 5 bases from V and 5 bases from J, with 12 bases in between. The CDR3 spans 13 residues. Germline CDR1 reads SEHNR; CDR2 reads FQNEAQ (reference sequence). For the CDR3, the DNA is TGTGCCAGCAGCCCATCACAGGTTTATGGCTACACCTTC. This translates into CASSPSQVYGYTF.

This chain links TRBV5-1 with TRBJ1-4; D gene unclear. With 0 bases removed from V and 13 bases from J, the gap between germline ends came to 19 bases. Germline CDR1 reads SGHRS; CDR2 reads YFSETQ. CDR3 size: 15 residues. For the CDR3, the DNA is TGCGCCAGCAGCTTGGACCCTGGAGGCAAAGGCGTACTGTTTTTT. Translating it yields CASSLDPGGKGVLFF. The variable domain in full, completed from reference TRBV5-1 and TRBJ1-4, reads KAGVTQTPRYLIKTRGQQVTLSCSPISGHRSVSWYQQTPGQGLQFLFEYFSETQRNKGNFPGRFSGRQFSNSRSEMNVSTLELGDSALYLCASSLDPGGKGVLFFGSGTQLSVL.

This clone showed up just once. The rearrangement joins TRBV5-6 to TRBJ2-7, with 7 bases matching TRBD2. The CDR3 extends over 14 amino acids. In germline, CDR1 is SGHDT, CDR2 YYEEEE. V lost 3 bases, J lost 3 bases, and 6 bases stayed unmatched. CDR3 nucleotides: TGTGCCAGCAGCTCCGGACTAGGGAACTACGAGCAGTACTTC. It codes for CASSSGLGNYEQYF.

The V call is TRBV30, the J call TRBJ2-2; D gene unclear. Germline V gene data show CDR1 as GTSNPN and CDR2 as SVGIG (reference sequence). The CDR3 has 14 residues. The germline V and J ends were trimmed by 0 bases and 7 bases, with 12 bases remaining between them. CDR3 coding DNA: TGTGCCTGGAGTGTTGGCCTAGAGGTCGGGGAGCTGTTTTTT. Translated: CAWSVGLEVGELFF.

This clone was detected a few times. The chain links TRBV30 to TRBJ2-7, with 14 bases aligning to TRBD2. Trimming cost V 8 bases and J 1 base; bases outside gene matches: 10. Germline CDR1 and CDR2: GTSNPN and SVGIG (reference sequence). The CDR3 has 16 residues. CDR3 sequence: CAGQGLAGVGSYEQYF. CDR3 coding DNA: TGTGCCGGACAGGGACTAGCGGGAGTAGGTTCCTACGAGCAGTACTTC. Supplemented by reference TRBV30 and TRBJ2-7, the full variable domain reads SQTIHQWPATLVQPVGSPLSLECTVEGTSNPNLYWYRQAAGRGLQLLFYSVGIGQISSEVPQNLSASRPQDRQFILSSKKLLLSDSGFYLCAGQGLAGVGSYEQYFGPGTRLTVT.

A few counts support this clone. The chain links TRBV4-2 to TRBJ1-2; 9 bases match TRBD1. Germline V gene sequence: CDR1 LGHNA, CDR2 YNFKEQ. The trim removed 4 bases at V and 6 bases at J, leaving 3 bases unmatched. CDR3 size: 13 residues. CDR3 nucleotides: TGTGCCAGCAGCCCGGACAGGGGCCATGGCTACACCTTC. Protein sequence: CASSPDRGHGYTF.

This chain links TRBV28 with TRBJ2-2; D perhaps matches TRBD2 (5 bases). There are 14 residues in the CDR3. Looked up from germline, CDR1 is MDHEN and CDR2 is SYDVKM. V was shortened by 7 bases and J by 5 bases, with 14 bases between the two germline ends. In DNA form, the CDR3 reads TGTGCCAGCATAGAGCTGAGGGCGACCGGGGAGCTGTTTTTT. Translation: CASIELRATGELFF.

The V and J genes are TRBV6-1 and TRBJ1-1, with D possibly being TRBD1 (6 bases). This CDR3 has 14 amino acids. The ends were cut back, 6 bases at V and 1 base at J, with 12 bases in the middle. Germline lookup yields CDR1 MNHNS and CDR2 SASEGT. The CDR3 DNA reads TGTGCCAGCAGCGCTAAACAGGGGAACACTGAAGCTTTCTTT. Residues: CASSAKQGNTEAFF.

The V call is TRBV5-1, the J call TRBJ2-3, with 10 bases fitting TRBD1. The V and J ends lost 0 bases and 2 bases, in that order; junction bases with no gene match: 3. The CDR3 covers 16 residues. Germline V lookup: CDR1 SGHRS, CDR2 YFSETQ. The CDR3 here is CASSLGQGAPTDTQYF. In DNA, the CDR3 is TGCGCCAGCAGCTTGGGACAGGGGGCGCCCACAGATACGCAGTATTTT.

The rearrangement uses TRBV30 and TRBJ2-5; TRBD2 agrees at 9 bases. This CDR3 spans 14 amino acids. The junction had 13 bases not matched to a gene; V was cut back by 2 bases and J by 12 bases. Germline CDR1 reads GTSNPN; CDR2 reads SVGIG (reference sequence). This CDR3 reads CAWSTSSGRSRKYF. The CDR3 DNA reads as TGTGCCTGGAGTACGTCGAGCGGGAGGTCCCGCAAGTACTTC.

The rearrangement uses TRBV6-4 and TRBJ2-2; D remains ambiguous. Germline CDR1 and CDR2: MRHNA and SNTAGT. The CDR3 spans 15 residues. V was pared by 0 bases and J by 0 bases, with 5 bases between. The CDR3 loop reads CASSDSQANTGELFF. CDR3 bases: TGTGCCAGCAGTGACTCCCAGGCGAACACCGGGGAGCTGTTTTTT.

This chain links TRBV25-1 with TRBJ1-1; no clear D gene. Trimming pared 9 bases from V and 4 bases from J, leaving 12 bases between. In germline, CDR1 is MGHDK, CDR2 SYGVNS. The CDR3 runs to 12 residues. As DNA, the CDR3 is TGTGCCAGTCGTACTCTGCGCACTGAAGCTTTCTTT. Amino acid sequence: CASRTLRTEAFF.